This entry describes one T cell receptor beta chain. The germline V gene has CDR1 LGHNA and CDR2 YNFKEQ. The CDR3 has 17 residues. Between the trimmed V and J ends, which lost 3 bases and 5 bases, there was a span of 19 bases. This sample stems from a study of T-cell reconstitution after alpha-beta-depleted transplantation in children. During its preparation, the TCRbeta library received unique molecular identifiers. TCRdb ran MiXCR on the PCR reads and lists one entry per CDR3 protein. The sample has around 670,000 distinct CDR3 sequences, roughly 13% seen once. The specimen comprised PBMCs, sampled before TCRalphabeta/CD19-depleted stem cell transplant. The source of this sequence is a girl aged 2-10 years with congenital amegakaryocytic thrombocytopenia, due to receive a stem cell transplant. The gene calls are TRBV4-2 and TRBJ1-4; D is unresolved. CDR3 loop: CASSQGTRTDGNEKLFF. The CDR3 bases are TGTGCCAGCAGCCAGGGTACCAGGACGGACGGCAATGAAAAACTGTTTTTT.